A selection of T cell receptor beta chains follows, all from one sample in a study of cytomegalovirus exposure and HLA in healthy donors. Some clones are missing from TCRdb's copy, which holds only in-frame ones; the method was immunoSEQ multiplex PCR. The table lists some 190,000 clones, about four fifths of them singletons. The source material was PBMCs. The receptors stem from a man between 18 and 35 years old in good health and CMV-seronegative. The CDR3 runs from the conserved cysteine through the conserved F or W. The D gene is left open where the match is weak. Part of the rows lack a size; the others show once, few, many or a class for expanded clones.

-	TRBV10-3	TRBD1	TRBJ1-1	CAISPQGALTEAFF	TGTGCCATCAGTCCACAGGGGGCTCTGACTGAAGCTTTCTTT
-	TRBV7-2	-	TRBJ2-7	CASSPLPLRGGYEQYF	TGTGCCAGCAGCCCCTTACCCCTGAGGGGGGGCTACGAGCAGTACTTC
-	TRBV5-1	TRBD2	TRBJ2-5	CASSLGGGEETQYF	TGCGCCAGCAGCTTGGGCGGGGGGGAAGAGACCCAGTACTTC
-	TRBV30	TRBD1	TRBJ2-2	CAWIGTGFYENTGELFF	TGTGCCTGGATTGGGACAGGGTTTTATGAGAACACCGGGGAGCTGTTTTTT
-	TRBV6-6	-	TRBJ2-7	CASRGTGLREQYF	TGTGCCAGCAGGGGAACAGGGTTGCGAGAGCAGTACTTC
-	TRBV7-9	-	TRBJ1-5	CASSTSDRLRNQPQHF	TGTGCCAGCAGCACCTCGGACAGACTTAGGAATCAGCCCCAGCATTTT
many	TRBV7-9	TRBD1	TRBJ1-1	CASSYTGGRGVNTEAFF	TGTGCCAGCAGCTATACAGGGGGCAGGGGGGTGAACACTGAAGCTTTCTTT
few	TRBV11-2	-	TRBJ2-2	CASSLSRGVPGELFF	TGTGCCAGCAGCTTGTCTAGGGGTGTCCCCGGGGAGCTGTTTTTT
-	TRBV4-3	TRBD2	TRBJ2-5	CASSYSAGNQETQYF	TGCGCCAGCAGTTATTCAGCGGGGAACCAAGAGACCCAGTACTTC
few	TRBV4-2	TRBD2	TRBJ2-7	CASSQDLSGSPYF	TGTGCCAGCAGCCAAGATCTTAGCGGGAGCCCGTACTTC
-	TRBV5-1	TRBD1	TRBJ2-1	CASSYRTGHYNEQFF	TGCGCCAGCAGCTATCGGACAGGGCACTACAATGAGCAGTTCTTC
-	TRBV30	TRBD1	TRBJ1-2	CAWSSGTAYGYTF	TGTGCCTGGAGTTCCGGGACAGCCTATGGCTACACCTTC
few	TRBV7-2	TRBD1	TRBJ2-5	CASSPPTGKETQYF	TGTGCCAGCAGCCCACCGACAGGGAAAGAGACCCAGTACTTC
-	TRBV13	TRBD2	TRBJ2-1	CASSLRFGGYSGGNTNEQFF	TGTGCCAGCAGCTTAAGGTTTGGGGGGTATAGCGGGGGAAATACCAATGAGCAGTTCTTC
-	TRBV5-1	TRBD2	TRBJ2-1	CASSRGLAGAYNEQFF	TGCGCCAGCAGCCGTGGACTAGCGGGGGCCTACAATGAGCAGTTCTTC
-	TRBV18	-	TRBJ2-5	CASSTETETQYF	TGTGCCAGCTCGACAGAGACAGAGACCCAGTACTTC
few	TRBV5-1	TRBD2	TRBJ2-3	CASSLDSGRGRTDTQYF	TGCGCCAGCAGCTTGGACAGCGGGAGAGGAAGGACAGATACGCAGTATTTT
-	TRBV27	TRBD1	TRBJ1-4	CASSYQMGQGNEKLFF	TGTGCCAGCAGTTACCAAATGGGACAGGGGAATGAAAAACTGTTTTTT
-	TRBV6-5	-	TRBJ2-6	CASSQGSGANVLTF	TGTGCCAGCAGTCAGGGGTCTGGGGCCAACGTCCTGACTTTC
few	TRBV10-3	-	TRBJ1-5	CAISETGTNQPQHF	TGTGCCATCAGTGAAACAGGGACCAATCAGCCCCAGCATTTT
-	TRBV7-6	-	TRBJ2-7	CASSLRGLSEQYF	TGTGCCAGCAGCTTAAGGGGCCTCAGCGAGCAGTACTTC
-	TRBV15	-	TRBJ1-1	CATSRGQKNTEAFF	TGTGCCACCAGCAGAGGGCAGAAGAACACTGAAGCTTTCTTT
-	TRBV7-2	TRBD1	TRBJ1-6	CASSLAQGANNSPLHF	TGTGCCAGCAGCTTAGCACAGGGGGCGAATAATTCACCCCTCCACTTT
once	TRBV15	-	TRBJ1-1	CATSYPIGEAFF	TGTGCCACCAGCTATCCCATCGGGGAAGCTTTCTTT
-	TRBV19	-	TRBJ1-1	CASSIWNRAENTEAFF	TGTGCCAGTAGTATATGGAACAGGGCAGAGAACACTGAAGCTTTCTTT
-	TRBV27	-	TRBJ2-3	CASSLGGTRSTDTQYF	TGTGCCAGCAGTTTAGGGGGGACTCGAAGCACAGATACGCAGTATTTT
-	TRBV7-2	-	TRBJ2-7	CASSPAGNEQYF	TGTGCCAGCAGCCCGGCGGGGAACGAGCAGTACTTC
-	TRBV7-8	-	TRBJ2-3	CASSPVQGRNTQYF	TGTGCCAGCAGCCCCGTACAGGGTCGGAATACGCAGTATTTT
-	TRBV5-6	-	TRBJ2-7	CASSRQGGDYEQYF	TGTGCCAGCAGCCGACAGGGAGGAGACTACGAGCAGTACTTC
-	TRBV2	TRBD2	TRBJ2-6	CASTPDGGGGANVLTF	TGTGCCAGCACCCCGGATGGGGGAGGGGGGGCCAACGTCCTGACTTTC
-	TRBV5-6	-	TRBJ2-2	CASSGGKNPLTGELFF	TGTGCCAGCAGCGGGGGGAAGAACCCCCTAACCGGGGAGCTGTTTTTT